This T cell receptor beta chain was documented in a study of PD-1 blockade in mismatch repair-deficient tumors (dated by TCRdb to about 2017). Some background on the complete study: Between September 2013 and 2016, the trial enrolled 65 to 95 consecutive patients with 12 types of mismatch repair-deficient cancer, all of whom had received prior treatment and were progressing. Tumor-associated T cell clones in the peripheral blood of patients responding to PD-1 blockade were tracked using deep sequencing of TCR CDR3 regions. Summary of the overall study and its limitations: Clones residing in the tumor, which were often undetectable in blood before treatment, expanded quickly after pembrolizumab and then contracted, generally before radiologic responses.

Library creation used the immunoSEQ multiplex PCR assay. Sourced from immuneACCESS, this table was stored by TCRdb with only in-frame sequences that have V and J called. A share of the clones is absent; for the studies checked, an unresolved V gene accounts for under half, and the remainder has no known explanation. In this sample the table shows roughly 16,000 clones, less than 90% of which occur a single time. Roughly 17% of the sample lies in the top ten. CDR1 and CDR2, per the germline V gene (reference sequence), are GTSNPN and SVGIG. Taken from cysteine to phenylalanine, the CDR3 has 13 residues. The sequence is cut down to CDR3 DNA, 39 bases in frame from base 1. The V and J ends are trimmed by 2 bases and 5 bases, leaving 12 bases between them. The time point label, read with the paper, signifies: peripheral blood before pembrolizumab. Mismatch repair deficiency was established in every enrolled patient by polymerase chain reaction or immunohistochemistry. TCR sequencing was carried out for three patients who responded to pembrolizumab therapy. In the phase II trial, pembrolizumab PD-1 blockade was tested prospectively in advanced mismatch repair-deficient cancers, no matter which tissue of origin the cancers came from. Peripheral blood T cell samples were collected serially, before PD-1 blockade began and at several time points afterward. The timing of each blood sample was reported as weeks after the first dose of pembrolizumab.

Points on this clone: It has no known antigen specificity. No base qualities exist here, and no much larger clone lies one base off it.

This chain is built from TRBV30 and TRBJ2-5; no D segment can be confidently identified. The sample here was PBMCs, taken before pembrolizumab treatment. This TCR derives from an adult with mismatch repair-deficient cancer. The bases are TGTGCCTGGAGTACTATTAGCTTGGAGACCCAGTACTTC. This gives the protein CAWSTISLETQYF. Extended through the reference TRBV30 and TRBJ2-5 proteins, this CDR3 yields the full variable domain: SQTIHQWPATLVQPVGSPLSLECTVEGTSNPNLYWYRQAAGRGLQLLFYSVGIGQISSEVPQNLSASRPQDRQFILSSKKLLLSDSGFYLCAWSTISLETQYFGPGTRLLVL.